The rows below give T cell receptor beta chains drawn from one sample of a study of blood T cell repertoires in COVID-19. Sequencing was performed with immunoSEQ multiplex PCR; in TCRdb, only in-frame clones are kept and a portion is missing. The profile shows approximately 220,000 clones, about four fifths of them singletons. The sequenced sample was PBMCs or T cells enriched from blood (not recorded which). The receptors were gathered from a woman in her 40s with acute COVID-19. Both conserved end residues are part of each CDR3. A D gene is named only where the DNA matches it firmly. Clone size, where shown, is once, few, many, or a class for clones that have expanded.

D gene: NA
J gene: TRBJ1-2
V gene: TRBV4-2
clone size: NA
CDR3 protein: CASSQIRPGDLDYGYTF
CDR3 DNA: TGTGCCAGCAGCCAAATACGGCCGGGGGACCTCGACTATGGCTACACCTTC

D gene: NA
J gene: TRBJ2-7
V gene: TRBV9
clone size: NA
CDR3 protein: CASSVGGSAYEQYF
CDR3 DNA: TGTGCCAGCAGCGTAGGGGGCTCCGCCTACGAGCAGTACTTC

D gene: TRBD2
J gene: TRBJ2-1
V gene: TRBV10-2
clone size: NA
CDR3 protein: CASRGLAGGKSSYNEQFF
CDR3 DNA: TGCGCCAGCAGGGGACTAGCGGGAGGGAAAAGCTCCTACAATGAGCAGTTCTTC

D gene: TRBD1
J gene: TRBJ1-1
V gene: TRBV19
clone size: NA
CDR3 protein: CASSIADRGNTEAFF
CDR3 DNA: TGTGCCAGTAGTATAGCCGACAGGGGGAACACTGAAGCTTTCTTT

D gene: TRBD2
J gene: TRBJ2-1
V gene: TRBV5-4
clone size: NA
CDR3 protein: CASRKTTSGRADEQFF
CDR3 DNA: TGTGCCAGCAGGAAAACGACTAGCGGGAGGGCCGACGAGCAGTTCTTC

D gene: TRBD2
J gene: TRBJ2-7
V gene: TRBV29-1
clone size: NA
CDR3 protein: CSVPSGTTRSEQYF
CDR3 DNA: TGCAGCGTTCCTAGCGGGACGACCAGGAGCGAGCAGTACTTC

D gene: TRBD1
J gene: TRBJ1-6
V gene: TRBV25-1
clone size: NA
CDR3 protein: CASRGQGINSPLHF
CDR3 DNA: TGTGCCAGCCGAGGACAGGGAATTAATTCACCCCTCCACTTT

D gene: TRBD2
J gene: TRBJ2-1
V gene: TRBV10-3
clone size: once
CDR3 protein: CATQDSGSSHNEQFF
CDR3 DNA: TGTGCCACTCAGGATAGCGGGAGCTCCCACAATGAGCAGTTCTTC

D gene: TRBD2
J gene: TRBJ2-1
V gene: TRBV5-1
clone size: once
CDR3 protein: CASSLGRDYSDNEQFF
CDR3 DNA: TGCGCCAGCAGCCTGGGTCGGGACTATAGCGACAATGAGCAGTTCTTC

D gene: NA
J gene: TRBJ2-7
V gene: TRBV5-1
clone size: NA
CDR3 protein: CASSLDGVGPYEQYF
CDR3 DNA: TGCGCCAGCAGCTTGGACGGGGTGGGTCCCTACGAGCAGTACTTC

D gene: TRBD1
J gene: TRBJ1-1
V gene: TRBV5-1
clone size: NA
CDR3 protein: CASSLAGQGANEAFF
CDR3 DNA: TGCGCCAGCAGCTTGGCGGGACAGGGGGCGAATGAAGCTTTCTTT

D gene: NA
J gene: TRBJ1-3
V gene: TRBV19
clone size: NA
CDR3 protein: CASSLGGAGNTIYF
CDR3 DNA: TGTGCCAGTAGTCTGGGCGGGGCTGGAAACACCATATATTTT

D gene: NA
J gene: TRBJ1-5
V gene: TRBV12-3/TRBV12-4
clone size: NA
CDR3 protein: CASRGQSHQPQHF
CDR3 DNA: TGTGCCAGCAGAGGACAGTCCCATCAGCCCCAGCATTTT

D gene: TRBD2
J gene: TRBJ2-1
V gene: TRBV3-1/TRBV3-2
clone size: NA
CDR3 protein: CASSHPGLVSLDEQFF
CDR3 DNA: TGTGCCAGCAGCCATCCGGGACTAGTCAGTCTCGATGAGCAGTTCTTC

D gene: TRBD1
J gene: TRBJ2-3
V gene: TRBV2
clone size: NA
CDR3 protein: CASRGQGALTDTQYF
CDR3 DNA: TGTGCCAGCAGGGGGCAGGGGGCGCTTACAGATACGCAGTATTTT

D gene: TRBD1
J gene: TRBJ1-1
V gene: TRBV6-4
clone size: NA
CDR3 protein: CASSDSGQRRGYTEAFF
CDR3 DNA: TGTGCCAGCAGTGACTCGGGACAGCGAAGGGGGTATACTGAAGCTTTCTTT

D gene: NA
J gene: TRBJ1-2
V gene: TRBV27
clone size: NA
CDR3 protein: CASSLSPGSYGYTF
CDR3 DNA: TGTGCCAGCAGTTTATCCCCGGGAAGCTATGGCTACACCTTC

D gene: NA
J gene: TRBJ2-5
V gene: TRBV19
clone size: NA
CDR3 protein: CASSSGYANQETQYF
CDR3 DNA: TGTGCCAGTAGTTCGGGATACGCTAACCAAGAGACCCAGTACTTC

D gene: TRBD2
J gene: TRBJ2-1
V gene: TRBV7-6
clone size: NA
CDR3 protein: CASSRSGGLYNEQFF
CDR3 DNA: TGTGCCAGCAGCCGTAGCGGGGGGCTTTACAATGAGCAGTTCTTC

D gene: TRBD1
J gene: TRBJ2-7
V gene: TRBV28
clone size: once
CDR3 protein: CASSLGRTGIAYEQYF
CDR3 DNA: TGTGCCAGCAGTCTGGGAAGGACAGGGATCGCGTACGAGCAGTACTTC

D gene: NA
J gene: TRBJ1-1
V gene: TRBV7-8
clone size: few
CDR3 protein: CASGQQRRTEAFF
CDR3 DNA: TGTGCCAGCGGACAACAAAGGCGGACTGAAGCTTTCTTT

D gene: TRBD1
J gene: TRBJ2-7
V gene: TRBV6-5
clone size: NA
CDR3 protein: CASTLGQSYEQYF
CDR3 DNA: TGTGCCAGCACCCTGGGACAGAGCTACGAGCAGTACTTC

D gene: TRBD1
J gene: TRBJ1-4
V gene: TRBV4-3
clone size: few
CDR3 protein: CASSQDLRTGSRLTNEKLFF
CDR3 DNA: TGCGCCAGCAGCCAAGATTTGCGGACAGGGAGTCGCTTAACTAATGAAAAACTGTTTTTT

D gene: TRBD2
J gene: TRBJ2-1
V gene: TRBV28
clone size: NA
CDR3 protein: CASSDPLGTSGDTMNNEQFF
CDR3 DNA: TGTGCCAGCAGTGATCCTCTGGGGACTAGCGGGGACACCATGAACAATGAGCAGTTCTTC

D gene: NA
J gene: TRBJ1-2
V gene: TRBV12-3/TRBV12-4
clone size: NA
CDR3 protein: CASTPNYGYTF
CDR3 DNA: TGTGCCAGCACTCCTAACTATGGCTACACCTTC

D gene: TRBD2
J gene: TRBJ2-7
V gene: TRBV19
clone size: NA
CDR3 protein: CASSPRGGDYEQYF
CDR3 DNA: TGTGCCAGTAGTCCCCGGGGGGGGGACTACGAGCAGTACTTC

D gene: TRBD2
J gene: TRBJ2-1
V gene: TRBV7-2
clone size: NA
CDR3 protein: CASSSIGGAYNEQFF
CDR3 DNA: TGTGCCAGCAGCTCGATCGGGGGGGCATACAATGAGCAGTTCTTC

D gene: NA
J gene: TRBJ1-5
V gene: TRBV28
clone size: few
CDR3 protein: CASSLTGNQPQHF
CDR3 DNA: TGTGCCAGCAGCCTTACGGGGAATCAGCCCCAGCATTTT

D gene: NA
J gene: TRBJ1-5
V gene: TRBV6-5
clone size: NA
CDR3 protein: CASSYTGIRQPQHF
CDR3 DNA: TGTGCCAGCAGTTATACGGGGATACGGCAGCCCCAGCATTTT

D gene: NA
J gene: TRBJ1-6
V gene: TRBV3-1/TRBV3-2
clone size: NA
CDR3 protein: CASSQTRVLRGSPLHF
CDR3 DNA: TGTGCCAGCAGCCAGACCCGAGTTTTACGGGGTTCACCCCTCCACTTT

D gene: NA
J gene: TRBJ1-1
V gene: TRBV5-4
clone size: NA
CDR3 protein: CASSLEQPNTEAFF
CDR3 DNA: TGTGCCAGCAGCTTGGAACAGCCGAACACTGAAGCTTTCTTT

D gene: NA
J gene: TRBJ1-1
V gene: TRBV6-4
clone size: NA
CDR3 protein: CASRNHLGRKRSTEAFF
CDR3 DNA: TGTGCCAGCAGGAACCATCTCGGACGGAAGCGGAGCACTGAAGCTTTCTTT

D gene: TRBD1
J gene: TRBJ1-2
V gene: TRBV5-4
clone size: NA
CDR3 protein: CASSLGGQGASYTF
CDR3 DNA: TGTGCCAGCAGCTTGGGTGGCCAGGGGGCCAGCTACACCTTC

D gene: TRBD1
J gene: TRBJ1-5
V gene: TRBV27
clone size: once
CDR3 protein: CASSLTGVGNQPQHF
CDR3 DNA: TGTGCCAGCAGTTTAACAGGGGTTGGAAATCAGCCCCAGCATTTT

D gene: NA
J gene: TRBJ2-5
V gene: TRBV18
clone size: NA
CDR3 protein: CASSPVGGLQETQYF
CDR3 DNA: TGTGCCAGCTCACCGGTCGGGGGACTGCAAGAGACCCAGTACTTC

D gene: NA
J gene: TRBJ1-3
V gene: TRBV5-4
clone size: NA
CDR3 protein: CASSSYDGNTIYF
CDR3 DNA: TGTGCCAGCAGCTCCTATGATGGAAACACCATATATTTT

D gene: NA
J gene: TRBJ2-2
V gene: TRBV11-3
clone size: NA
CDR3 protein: CASSFYSGYTGELFF
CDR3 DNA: TGTGCCAGCAGCTTTTATTCGGGATACACCGGGGAGCTGTTTTTT

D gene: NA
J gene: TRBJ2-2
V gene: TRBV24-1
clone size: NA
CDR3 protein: CATSDPLGGKAGELFF
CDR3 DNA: TGTGCCACCAGTGACCCCCTTGGAGGGAAGGCCGGGGAGCTGTTTTTT

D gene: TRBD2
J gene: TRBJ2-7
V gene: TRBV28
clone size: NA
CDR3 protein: CASTSNGRAFGEQYF
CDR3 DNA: TGTGCCAGCACTTCCAACGGGAGGGCCTTTGGCGAGCAGTACTTC

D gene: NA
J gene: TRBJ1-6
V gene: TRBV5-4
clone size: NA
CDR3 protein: CASSLSRGIGAYSPLHF
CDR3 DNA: TGTGCCAGCAGCTTGTCCAGGGGAATAGGGGCGTATTCACCCCTCCACTTT

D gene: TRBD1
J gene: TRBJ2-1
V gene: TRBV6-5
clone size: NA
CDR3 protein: CASSPGTGGDEQFF
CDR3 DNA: TGTGCCAGCAGTCCCGGGACAGGGGGGGATGAGCAGTTCTTC